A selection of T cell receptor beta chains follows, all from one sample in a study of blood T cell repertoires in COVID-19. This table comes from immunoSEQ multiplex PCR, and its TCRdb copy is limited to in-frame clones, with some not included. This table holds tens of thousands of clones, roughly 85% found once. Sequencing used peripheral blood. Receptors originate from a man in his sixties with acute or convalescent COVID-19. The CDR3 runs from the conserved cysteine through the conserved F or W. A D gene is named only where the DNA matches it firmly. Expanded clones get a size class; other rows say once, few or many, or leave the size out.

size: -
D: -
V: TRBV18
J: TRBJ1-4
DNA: TGTGCCAGCTCCTCGGAGGCGAGACGGCTTAATGAAAAACTGTTTTTT
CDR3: CASSSEARRLNEKLFF

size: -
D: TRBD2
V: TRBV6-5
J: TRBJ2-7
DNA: TGTGCCAGCAGTTACGGTAGCGGGAGGACCTACGAGCAGTACTTC
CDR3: CASSYGSGRTYEQYF

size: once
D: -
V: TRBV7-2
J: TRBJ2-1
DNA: TGTGCCAGCAGCACCCGCGGCCTCGGGGGTGAGCAGTTCTTC
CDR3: CASSTRGLGGEQFF

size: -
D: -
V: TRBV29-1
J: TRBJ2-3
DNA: TGCAGCGTTGAAGGGAGGGGGCACGGGGTAGGTACGCAGTATTTT
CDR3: CSVEGRGHGVGTQYF

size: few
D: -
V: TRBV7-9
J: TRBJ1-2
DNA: TGTGCCAGCAGCTTAGGCGGAAACTATGGCTACACCTTC
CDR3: CASSLGGNYGYTF

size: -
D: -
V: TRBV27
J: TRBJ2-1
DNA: TGTGCCAGCAGTCGGGGGGCGATTTCTGGCTCTCCCTACAATGAGCAGTTCTTC
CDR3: CASSRGAISGSPYNEQFF

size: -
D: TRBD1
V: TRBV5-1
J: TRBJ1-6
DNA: TGCGCCAGCAGCCGGACAGGGTGGAATTCACCCCTCCACTTT
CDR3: CASSRTGWNSPLHF

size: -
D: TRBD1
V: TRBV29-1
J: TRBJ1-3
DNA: TGCAGCGTCGACAGGGACGATGGAAACACCATATATTTT
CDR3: CSVDRDDGNTIYF

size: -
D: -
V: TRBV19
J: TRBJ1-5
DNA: TGTGCCAGTAGTAACTCCGGGGGACCCAATCAGCCCCAGCATTTT
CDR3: CASSNSGGPNQPQHF

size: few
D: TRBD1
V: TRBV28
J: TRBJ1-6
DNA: TGTGCCAGCAGTCTTTCACGTCGACAGGGAAGTTCCTATAATTCACCCCTCCACTTT
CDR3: CASSLSRRQGSSYNSPLHF

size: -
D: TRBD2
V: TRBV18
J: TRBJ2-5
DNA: TGTGCCAGCTCACCACTAACACGGGGGGGAGAGACCCAGTACTTC
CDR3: CASSPLTRGGETQYF

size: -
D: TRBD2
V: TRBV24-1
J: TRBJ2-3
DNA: TGTGCCACCAGTGACACTAGCGGGGTCACAGATACGCAGTATTTT
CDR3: CATSDTSGVTDTQYF

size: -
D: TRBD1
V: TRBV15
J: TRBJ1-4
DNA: TGTGCCACCGGAGGGGGGCAGGGGGTCGAAAAACTGTTTTTT
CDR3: CATGGGQGVEKLFF

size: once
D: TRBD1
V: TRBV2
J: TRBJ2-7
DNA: TGTGCCAGCAGTGAGGGTTGGACAGGTTACGAGCAGTACTTC
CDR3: CASSEGWTGYEQYF

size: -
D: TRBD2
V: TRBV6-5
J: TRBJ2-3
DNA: TGTGCCAGCAGGCTAGCGGGGGTTGGGGTGGATACGCAGTATTTT
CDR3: CASRLAGVGVDTQYF

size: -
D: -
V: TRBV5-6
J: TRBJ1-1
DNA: TGTGCCAGCAGCTTGGGTTTCGGGGGGGCGTACACTGAAGCTTTCTTT
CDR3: CASSLGFGGAYTEAFF

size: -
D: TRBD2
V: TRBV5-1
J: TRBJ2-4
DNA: TGCGCCAGCAGCTTGGAGCCTAGCGGGAGTGACATTCAGTACTTC
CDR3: CASSLEPSGSDIQYF

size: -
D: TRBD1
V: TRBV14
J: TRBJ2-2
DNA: TGTGCCAGCAGCCCGACAGGGGGGAACACCGGGGAGCTGTTTTTT
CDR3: CASSPTGGNTGELFF

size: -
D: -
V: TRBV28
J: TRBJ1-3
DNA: TGTGCCAGCATGGGAGCGGGGATGGGAAACACCATATATTTT
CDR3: CASMGAGMGNTIYF

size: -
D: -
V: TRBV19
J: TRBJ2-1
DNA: TGTGCCAGTGACCGGAAGGACGCAGGGCCCAATGAGCAGTTCTTC
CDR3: CASDRKDAGPNEQFF

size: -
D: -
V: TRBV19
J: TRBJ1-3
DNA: TGTGCCAGTAAGGGAGGGGACTCTGGAAACACCATATATTTT
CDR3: CASKGGDSGNTIYF

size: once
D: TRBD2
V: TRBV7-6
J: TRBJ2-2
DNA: TGTGCCAGCAGCTATGGCGGGGGGGCCTTCCCCGGGGAGCTGTTTTTT
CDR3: CASSYGGGAFPGELFF

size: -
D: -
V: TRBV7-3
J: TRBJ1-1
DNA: TGTGCCAGCAGCTTAGGAAGGGGGAACACTGAAGCTTTCTTT
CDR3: CASSLGRGNTEAFF

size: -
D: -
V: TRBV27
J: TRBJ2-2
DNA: TGTGCCAGCAGGCCTCGGGTCACCGGGGAGCTGTTTTTT
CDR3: CASRPRVTGELFF

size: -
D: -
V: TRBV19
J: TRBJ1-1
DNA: TGTGCCAGTATTCACAGCCCCTTGAACACTGAAGCTTTCTTT
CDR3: CASIHSPLNTEAFF

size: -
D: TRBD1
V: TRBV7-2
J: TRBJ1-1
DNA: TGTGCCAGCAGCTTCACGGAGGGACAGAGCGCTTTCTTT
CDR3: CASSFTEGQSAFF

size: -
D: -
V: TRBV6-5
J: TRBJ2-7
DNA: TGTGCCAGCAGTTACGGGGAGGCAGCGTCCTACGAGCAGTACTTC
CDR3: CASSYGEAASYEQYF

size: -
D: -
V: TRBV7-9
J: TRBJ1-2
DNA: TGTGCCAGCAGGAGCGGGGGGGCTAACTATGGCTACACCTTC
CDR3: CASRSGGANYGYTF

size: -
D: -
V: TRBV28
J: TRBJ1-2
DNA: TGTGCCAGCAGTTTACGAGGTAGCTATGGTGGCTACACCTTC
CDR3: CASSLRGSYGGYTF

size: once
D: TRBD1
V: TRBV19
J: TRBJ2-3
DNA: TGTGCCAGTAGACCAACAGGGGCCACAGATACACAGTATTTT
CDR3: CASRPTGATDTQYF

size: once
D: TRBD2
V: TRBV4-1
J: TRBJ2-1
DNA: TGCGCCAGCAGCCAAGGGACTAGCGTGGTAAATGAGCAGTTCTTC
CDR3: CASSQGTSVVNEQFF

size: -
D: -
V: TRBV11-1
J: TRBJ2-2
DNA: TGTGCCAGCAGCCTAGACAGTTTCACCGGGGAGCTGTTTTTT
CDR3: CASSLDSFTGELFF

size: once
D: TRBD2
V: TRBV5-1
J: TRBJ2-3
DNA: TGCGCCAGTCACCGGACTAGCGGGAGTACAGATACGCAGTATTTT
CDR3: CASHRTSGSTDTQYF

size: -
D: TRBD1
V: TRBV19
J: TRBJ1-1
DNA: TGTGCCAGTAGTATACCGGGACAGGGGAAAGCTTTCTTT
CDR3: CASSIPGQGKAFF

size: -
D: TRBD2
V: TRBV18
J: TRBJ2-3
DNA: TGTGCCAGCTCACCTTTGGCGGGGGGGCCAACAGATACGCAGTATTTT
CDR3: CASSPLAGGPTDTQYF

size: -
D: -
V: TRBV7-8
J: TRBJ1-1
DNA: TGTGCCAGCAGCTTAGGAGGGAGTTGGACTGAAGCTTTCTTT
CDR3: CASSLGGSWTEAFF

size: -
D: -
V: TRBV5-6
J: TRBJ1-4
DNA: TGTGCCAGCAGCGTTGGAACAGGGACAAGAGGGGATGAAAAACTGTTTTTT
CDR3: CASSVGTGTRGDEKLFF

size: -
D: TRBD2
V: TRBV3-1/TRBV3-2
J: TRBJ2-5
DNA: TGTGCCAGCAGCCACCGTCGCGGGAGGCAAGAGACCCAGTACTTC
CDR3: CASSHRRGRQETQYF

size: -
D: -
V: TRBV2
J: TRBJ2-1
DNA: TGTGCCAGCAGCGACCGTGACTTCTCGACCGAGCAGTTCTTC
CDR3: CASSDRDFSTEQFF

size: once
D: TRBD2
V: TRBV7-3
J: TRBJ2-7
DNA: TGTGCCAGCAGCTTCTCAGCGGGAGAGTGGGACGAGCAGTACTTC
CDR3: CASSFSAGEWDEQYF